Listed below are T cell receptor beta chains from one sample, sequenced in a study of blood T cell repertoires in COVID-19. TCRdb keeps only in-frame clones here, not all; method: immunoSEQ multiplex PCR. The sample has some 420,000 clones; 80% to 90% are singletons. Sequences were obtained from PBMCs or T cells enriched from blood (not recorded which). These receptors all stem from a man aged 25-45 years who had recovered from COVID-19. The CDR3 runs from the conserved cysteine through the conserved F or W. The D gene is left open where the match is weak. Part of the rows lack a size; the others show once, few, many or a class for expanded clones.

CASRQREGTDTQYF TGCGCCAGCAGGCAGCGGGAGGGAACAGATACGCAGTATTTT TRBD2 - TRBJ2-3 TRBV5-1
CASSYGRWSSYNEQFF TGTGCCAGCAGTTACGGGAGGTGGAGCTCCTACAATGAGCAGTTCTTC - once TRBJ2-1 TRBV6-5
CASSLGLAVAYEQYF TGTGCCAGCAGCCTAGGACTAGCGGTCGCCTACGAGCAGTACTTC TRBD2 - TRBJ2-7 TRBV6-5
CSDVGANTEAFF TGCAGCGATGTAGGGGCGAACACTGAAGCTTTCTTT - once TRBJ1-1 TRBV29-1
CASSPPPQPMQGYTF TGTGCCAGCTCACCACCCCCCCAACCCATGCAGGGCTACACCTTC - - TRBJ1-2 TRBV18
CASYLAGGPWDTQYF TGCGCCAGCTATTTAGCGGGAGGGCCGTGGGATACGCAGTATTTT TRBD2 - TRBJ2-3 TRBV5-1
CATSDPGSGTDTQYF TGTGCCACCAGTGACCCGGGTAGCGGGACAGATACGCAGTATTTT TRBD2 - TRBJ2-3 TRBV24-1
CASSPAEALKYGYTF TGTGCCAGCAGCCCAGCGGAGGCGCTAAAGTATGGCTACACCTTC - - TRBJ1-2 TRBV28
CASSLWDRGTTNEKLFF TGTGCCAGCAGTTTATGGGACAGGGGGACGACTAATGAAAAACTGTTTTTT TRBD1 - TRBJ1-4 TRBV28
CASSLRANPNTGELFF TGTGCCAGCAGCTTGCGCGCAAACCCGAACACCGGGGAGCTGTTTTTT - - TRBJ2-2 TRBV5-6
CASSSYLGQSSTDTQYF TGTGCCAGCAGTTCCTACTTGGGACAGTCTAGCACAGATACGCAGTATTTT TRBD1 - TRBJ2-3 TRBV27
CASSFGGGAFF TGTGCCAGCAGTTTCGGGGGTGGGGCTTTCTTT - - TRBJ1-1 TRBV12-3/TRBV12-4
CASSLAGGGEAFF TGTGCCAGCAGCCTAGCGGGGGGCGGTGAAGCTTTCTTT - - TRBJ1-1 TRBV12-3/TRBV12-4
CASSLTGASNQPQHF TGTGCCAGCAGCTTAACAGGTGCTAGCAATCAGCCCCAGCATTTT - - TRBJ1-5 TRBV27
CASSPRTGSATEAFF TGTGCCAGCAGCCCAAGGACAGGGAGTGCCACTGAAGCTTTCTTT TRBD1 - TRBJ1-1 TRBV5-4
CASSRTELAGNNEQFF TGTGCCAGCAGTAGAACAGAACTAGCGGGAAATAATGAGCAGTTCTTC TRBD2 - TRBJ2-1 TRBV27
CSVEEQGNTEAFF TGCAGCGTTGAAGAACAGGGGAACACTGAAGCTTTCTTT - - TRBJ1-1 TRBV29-1
CASSPGPGEGGYTF TGTGCCAGCTCACCTGGGCCAGGGGAAGGAGGCTACACCTTC - - TRBJ1-2 TRBV18
CASSSIEFLGYTF TGTGCCAGTAGTTCGATTGAGTTTCTTGGCTACACCTTC - - TRBJ1-2 TRBV19
CASSLANGQGKAFF TGTGCCAGCAGCTTAGCCAACGGGCAGGGGAAAGCTTTCTTT - - TRBJ1-1 TRBV11-2
CATQTNRNQPQHF TGTGCCACCCAGACGAACAGGAATCAGCCCCAGCATTTT - - TRBJ1-5 TRBV2
CASSPLTGQGVYTF TGTGCCAGCTCACCACTCACGGGACAGGGTGTCTACACCTTC TRBD1 - TRBJ1-2 TRBV18
CASSTRDRVYNEQFF TGTGCCAGCAGCACCCGGGACAGGGTTTACAATGAGCAGTTCTTC TRBD1 - TRBJ2-1 TRBV28
CASSPGTGPNEKLFF TGTGCCAGCTCACCAGGGACAGGGCCTAATGAAAAACTGTTTTTT TRBD1 - TRBJ1-4 TRBV18
CASSLEGDSLFGYTF TGTGCCAGCAGCTTAGAGGGAGATTCCCTATTTGGCTACACCTTC - - TRBJ1-2 TRBV7-6
CASSLGDGPGGAQYF TGCGCCAGCAGCTTGGGGGACGGGCCCGGGGGGGCCCAGTACTTC TRBD2 - TRBJ2-5 TRBV5-1
CASSPGSLQPQHF TGTGCCAGCTCACCAGGGAGTTTGCAGCCCCAGCATTTT - - TRBJ1-5 TRBV18
CASSLRVTEAFF TGTGCCAGCAGCCTCAGGGTAACTGAAGCTTTCTTT - - TRBJ1-1 TRBV7-2
CASSDYRTYEQYF TGTGCCAGCAGTGATTACAGAACCTACGAGCAGTACTTC - once TRBJ2-7 TRBV6-1
CASSPRGLAEAFF TGCGCCAGCAGCCCCAGGGGGCTGGCTGAAGCTTTCTTT TRBD1 - TRBJ1-1 TRBV4-1
CARTADRFYEQYF TGTGCCAGAACCGCCGACAGATTCTACGAGCAGTACTTC - - TRBJ2-7 TRBV6-5
CASSIGLAGDTQYF TGTGCCAGCTCTATTGGACTAGCTGGGGATACGCAGTATTTT TRBD2 - TRBJ2-3 TRBV6-5
CASSPGGGSEQYF TGTGCCAGCAGCCCGGGAGGGGGAAGTGAGCAGTACTTC TRBD2 - TRBJ2-7 TRBV28
CASSDTDAGYLPAFF TGTGCCAGCAGTGATACTGATGCAGGCTACCTCCCAGCTTTCTTT - many TRBJ1-1 TRBV25-1
CASSFGTSGYNEQFF TGTGCCAGCAGTTTTGGGACTAGCGGCTACAATGAGCAGTTCTTC TRBD2 - TRBJ2-1 TRBV27
CASSLAGGDEAFF TGTGCCAGCAGCTTGGCAGGGGGCGACGAAGCTTTCTTT TRBD1 - TRBJ1-1 TRBV5-6
CASSLAAVAGVETQYF TGTGCCAGCAGCTTAGCCGCCGTAGCGGGAGTAGAGACCCAGTACTTC TRBD2 - TRBJ2-5 TRBV7-2
CASSRRGNENIQYF TGTGCCAGCAGCCGGAGGGGTAACGAAAACATTCAGTACTTC - - TRBJ2-4 TRBV28
CASSQGEGQGETQYF TGTGCCAGCAGCCAAGGGGAGGGACAGGGAGAGACCCAGTACTTC TRBD1 - TRBJ2-5 TRBV3-1/TRBV3-2
CASSADSKFYNEQFF TGTGCCAGCAGCGCAGACAGTAAATTCTACAATGAGCAGTTCTTC - - TRBJ2-1 TRBV7-9
CASRQGGGNEKLFF TGTGCCAGCAGGCAAGGGGGAGGGAATGAAAAACTGTTTTTT - - TRBJ1-4 TRBV3-1/TRBV3-2
CAERAYNSPLHF TGTGCCGAGAGAGCCTATAATTCACCCCTCCACTTT - - TRBJ1-6 TRBV30
CASSPILAGSNNEQFF TGTGCCAGCTCACCGATTTTAGCGGGGTCGAACAATGAGCAGTTCTTC TRBD2 - TRBJ2-1 TRBV18
CASSSTDRDYGYTF TGTGCCAGCAGCTCGACGGACAGGGACTATGGCTACACCTTC TRBD1 - TRBJ1-2 TRBV7-9
CASSPNLAIPYNEQFF TGTGCCAGCTCACCTAACCTAGCGATCCCCTACAATGAGCAGTTCTTC - - TRBJ2-1 TRBV18
CASSLTVFNEKLFF TGCGCCAGCAGCTTGACAGTCTTTAATGAAAAACTGTTTTTT - - TRBJ1-4 TRBV5-1
CASTERGHQETQYF TGCGCCAGCACCGAACGCGGGCACCAAGAGACCCAGTACTTC - once TRBJ2-5 TRBV5-1
CASSWTGISYNSPLHF TGTGCCAGCAGCTGGACAGGGATCTCCTATAATTCACCCCTCCACTTT TRBD1 - TRBJ1-6 TRBV3-1/TRBV3-2
CASSPTESASGHSSDTQYF TGCGCCAGCAGCCCCACCGAGAGCGCTAGCGGGCACTCGTCAGATACGCAGTATTTT TRBD2 - TRBJ2-3 TRBV4-1
CASKPGGSNYGYTF TGCGCCAGCAAACCAGGGGGCTCTAACTATGGCTACACCTTC TRBD1 - TRBJ1-2 TRBV10-2
CATSGASNQPQHF TGTGCCACCAGTGGGGCCAGCAATCAGCCCCAGCATTTT - - TRBJ1-5 TRBV24-1